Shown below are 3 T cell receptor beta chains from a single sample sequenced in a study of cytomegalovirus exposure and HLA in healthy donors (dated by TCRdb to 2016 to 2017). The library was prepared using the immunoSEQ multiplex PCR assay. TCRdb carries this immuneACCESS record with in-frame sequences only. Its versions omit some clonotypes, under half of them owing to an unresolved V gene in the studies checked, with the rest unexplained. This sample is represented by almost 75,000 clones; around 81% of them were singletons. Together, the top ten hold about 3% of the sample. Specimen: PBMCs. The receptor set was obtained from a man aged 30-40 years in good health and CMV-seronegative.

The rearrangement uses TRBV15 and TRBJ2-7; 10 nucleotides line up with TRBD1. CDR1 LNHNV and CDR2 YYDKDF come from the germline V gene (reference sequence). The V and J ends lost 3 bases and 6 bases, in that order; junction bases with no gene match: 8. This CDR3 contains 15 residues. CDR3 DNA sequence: TGTGCCACCAGCAGGGGGGGGACAGGGGACGTCGAGCAGTACTTC. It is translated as CATSRGGTGDVEQYF.

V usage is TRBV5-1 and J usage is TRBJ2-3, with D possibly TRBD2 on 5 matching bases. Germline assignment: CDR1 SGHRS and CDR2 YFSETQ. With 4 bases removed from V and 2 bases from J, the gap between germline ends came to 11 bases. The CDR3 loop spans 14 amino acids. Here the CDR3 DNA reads TGCGCCAGCAGCGTGGAGCGGCCCACAGATACGCAGTATTTT. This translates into CASSVERPTDTQYF.

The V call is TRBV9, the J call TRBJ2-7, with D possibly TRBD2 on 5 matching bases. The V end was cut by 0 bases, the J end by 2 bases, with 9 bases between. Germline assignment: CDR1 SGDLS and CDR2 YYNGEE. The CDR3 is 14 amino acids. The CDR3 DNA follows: TGTGCCAGCAGCGTAGGGGGAGTTCCCTACGAGCAGTACTTC. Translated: CASSVGGVPYEQYF.